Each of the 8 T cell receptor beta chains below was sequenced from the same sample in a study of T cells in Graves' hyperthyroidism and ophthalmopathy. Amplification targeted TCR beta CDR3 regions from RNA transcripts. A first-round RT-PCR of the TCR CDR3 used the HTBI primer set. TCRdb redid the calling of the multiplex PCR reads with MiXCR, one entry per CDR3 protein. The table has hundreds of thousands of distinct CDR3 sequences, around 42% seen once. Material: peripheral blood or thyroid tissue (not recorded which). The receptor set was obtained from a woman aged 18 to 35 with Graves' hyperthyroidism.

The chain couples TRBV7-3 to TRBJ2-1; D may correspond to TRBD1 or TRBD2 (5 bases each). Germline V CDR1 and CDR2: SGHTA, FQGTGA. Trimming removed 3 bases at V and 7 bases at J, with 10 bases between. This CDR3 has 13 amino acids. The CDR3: CASSLGVENEQFF. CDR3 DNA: TGTGCCAGCAGCTTGGGGGTGGAGAATGAGCAGTTCTTC. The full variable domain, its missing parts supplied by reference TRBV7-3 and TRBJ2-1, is GAGVSQTPSNKVTEKGKYVELRCDPISGHTALYWYRQSLGQGPEFLIYFQGTGAADDSGLPNDRFFAVRPEGSVSTLKIQRTERGDSAVYLCASSLGVENEQFFGPGTRLTVL.

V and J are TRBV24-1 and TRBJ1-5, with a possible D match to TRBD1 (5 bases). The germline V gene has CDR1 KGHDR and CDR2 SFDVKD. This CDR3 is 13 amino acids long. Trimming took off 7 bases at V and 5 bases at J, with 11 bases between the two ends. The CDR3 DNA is TGTGCCACCAGCCACAGGTGGGATCAGCCCCAGCATTTT. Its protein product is CATSHRWDQPQHF.

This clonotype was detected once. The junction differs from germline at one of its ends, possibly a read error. This chain's CDR3 is CASSSGQGEQFF. In DNA, the CDR3 is TGTGCTAGCAGCTCTGGACAGGGTGAGCAGTTCTTC. This rearrangement joins TRBV7-7 to TRBJ2-1, with 8 bases that match TRBD1. CDR1 and CDR2 from the germline V gene are SSHAT and FNYEAQ (reference sequence). This CDR3 is built from 12 residues.

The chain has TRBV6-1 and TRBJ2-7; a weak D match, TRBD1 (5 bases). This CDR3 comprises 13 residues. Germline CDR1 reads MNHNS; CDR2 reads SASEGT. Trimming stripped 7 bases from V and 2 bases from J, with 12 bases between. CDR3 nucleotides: TGTGCCAGCACAGTCGACAGAACCTACGAGCAGTACTTC. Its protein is CASTVDRTYEQYF.

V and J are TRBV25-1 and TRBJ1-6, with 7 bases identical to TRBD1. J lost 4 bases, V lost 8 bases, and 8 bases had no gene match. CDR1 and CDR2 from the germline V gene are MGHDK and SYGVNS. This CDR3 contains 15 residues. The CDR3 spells CASPVQGLYNSPLHF. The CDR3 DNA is TGTGCCAGCCCGGTACAGGGGCTGTATAATTCACCCCTCCACTTT.

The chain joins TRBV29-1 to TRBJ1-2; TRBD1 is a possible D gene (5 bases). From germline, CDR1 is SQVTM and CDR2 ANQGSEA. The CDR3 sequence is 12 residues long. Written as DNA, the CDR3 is TGCAGACGAGGTGGACATTACTATGGCTACACCTTC. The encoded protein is CRRGGHYYGYTF.

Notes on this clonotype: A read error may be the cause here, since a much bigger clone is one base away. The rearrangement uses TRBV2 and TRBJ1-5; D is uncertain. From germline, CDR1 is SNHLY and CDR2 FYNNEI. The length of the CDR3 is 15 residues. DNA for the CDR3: TGTGCCAGCAGCGGCCGGCCTTATAGCAATCAGCCCCATCATTTT. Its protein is CASSGRPYSNQPHHF. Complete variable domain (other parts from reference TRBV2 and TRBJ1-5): EPEVTQTPSHQVTQMGQEVILRCVPISNHLYFYWYRQILGQKVEFLVSFYNNEISEKSEIFDDQFSVERPDGSNFTLKIRSTKLEDSAMYFCASSGRPYSNQPHHFGDGTRLSIL.

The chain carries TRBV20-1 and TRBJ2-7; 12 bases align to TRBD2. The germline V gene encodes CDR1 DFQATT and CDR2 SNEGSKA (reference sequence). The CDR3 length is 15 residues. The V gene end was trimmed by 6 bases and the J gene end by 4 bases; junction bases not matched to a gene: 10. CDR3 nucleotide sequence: TGCAGTGCCCGACCATTACTAGCGGGAGGATACGAGCAGTACTTC. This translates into CSARPLLAGGYEQYF.